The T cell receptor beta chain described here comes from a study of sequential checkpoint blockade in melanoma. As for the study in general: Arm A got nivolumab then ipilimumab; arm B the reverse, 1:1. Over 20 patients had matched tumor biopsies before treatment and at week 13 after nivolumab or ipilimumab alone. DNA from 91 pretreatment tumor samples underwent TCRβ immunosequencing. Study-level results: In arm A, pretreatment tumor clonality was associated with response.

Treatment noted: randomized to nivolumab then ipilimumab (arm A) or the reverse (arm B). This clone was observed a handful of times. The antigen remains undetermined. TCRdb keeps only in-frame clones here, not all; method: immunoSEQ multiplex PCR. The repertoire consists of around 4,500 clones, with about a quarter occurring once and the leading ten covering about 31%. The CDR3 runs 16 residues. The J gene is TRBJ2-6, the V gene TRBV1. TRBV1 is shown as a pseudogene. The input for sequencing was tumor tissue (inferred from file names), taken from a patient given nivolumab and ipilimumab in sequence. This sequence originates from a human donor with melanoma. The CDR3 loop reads CTSSQEQVAGANVLTF. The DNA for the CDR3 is TGCACCAGCAGCCAAGAACAGGTAGCGGGGGCCAACGTCCTGACTTTC.